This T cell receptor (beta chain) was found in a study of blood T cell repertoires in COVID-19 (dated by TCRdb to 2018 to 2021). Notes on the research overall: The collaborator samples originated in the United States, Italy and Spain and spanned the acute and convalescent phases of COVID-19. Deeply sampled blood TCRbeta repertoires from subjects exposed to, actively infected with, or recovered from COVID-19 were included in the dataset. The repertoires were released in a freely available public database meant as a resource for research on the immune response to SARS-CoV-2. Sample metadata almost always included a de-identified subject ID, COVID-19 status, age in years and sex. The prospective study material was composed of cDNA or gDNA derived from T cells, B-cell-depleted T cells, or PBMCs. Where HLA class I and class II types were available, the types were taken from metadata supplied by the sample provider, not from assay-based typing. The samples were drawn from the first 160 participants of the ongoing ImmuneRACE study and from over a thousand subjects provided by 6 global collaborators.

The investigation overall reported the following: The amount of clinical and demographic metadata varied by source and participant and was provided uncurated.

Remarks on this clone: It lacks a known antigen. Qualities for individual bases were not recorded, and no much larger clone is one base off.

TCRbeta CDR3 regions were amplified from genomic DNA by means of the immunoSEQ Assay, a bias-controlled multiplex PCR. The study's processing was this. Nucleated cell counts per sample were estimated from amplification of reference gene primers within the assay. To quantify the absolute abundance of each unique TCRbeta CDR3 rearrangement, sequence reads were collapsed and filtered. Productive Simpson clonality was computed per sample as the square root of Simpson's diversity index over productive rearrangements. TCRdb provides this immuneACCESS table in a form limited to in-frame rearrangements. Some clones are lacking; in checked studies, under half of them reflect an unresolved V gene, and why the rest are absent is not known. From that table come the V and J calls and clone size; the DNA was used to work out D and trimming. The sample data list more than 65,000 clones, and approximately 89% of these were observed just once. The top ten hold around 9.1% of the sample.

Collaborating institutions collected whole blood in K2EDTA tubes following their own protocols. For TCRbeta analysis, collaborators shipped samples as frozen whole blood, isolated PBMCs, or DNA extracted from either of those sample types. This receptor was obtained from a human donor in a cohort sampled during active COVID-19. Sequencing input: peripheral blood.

The CDR3 region reads CASSPPLLTGAGNTIYF. The DNA reads as follows: TGTGCCAGCAGCCCGCCTCTCCTGACAGGAGCTGGAAACACCATATATTTT. The rearranged chain carries TRBV3-1 (or the pseudogene TRBV3-2) and TRBJ1-3, with a weak D call of TRBD1 (6 bases match). The cysteine opens and the phenylalanine closes a CDR3 of 17 amino acids. Solely the CDR3 DNA is kept, with 51 bases framed from the first base. The germline V gene (reference sequence) yields LGHDT for CDR1 and YNNKEL for CDR2. Cut back by 4 bases and 2 bases, the V and J ends lie 18 bases apart.